This TCR beta chain was captured in a study of CD8+ T cells in alopecia areata. Study findings and constraints: Significant decreases in scalp clonality and expanded CD8+ clones followed tofacitinib treatment.

This clone was recorded once. Antigen specificity is unknown. Extraction of RNA preceded its reverse transcription into cDNA, which served as the sequencing template. The assay was immunoSEQ multiplex PCR, and TCRdb's table has in-frame clones only and misses some. The sample has around 300,000 clones; about three fifths are singletons. Trimming stripped 5 bases from V and 6 bases from J, with 11 bases between. The germline V gene has CDR1 SQVTM and CDR2 ANQGSEA. The CDR3 is 12 residues long. The treatment is: oral pan-JAK inhibitor, 5-10 mg twice daily. This TCR came from a human donor with alopecia areata. The rearrangement links TRBV29-1 to TRBJ1-5; a possible D gene is TRBD1 (6 bases). Sequenced material: CD4+ T cells sorted from blood, taken around week 54, from a patient treated with tofacitinib. The CDR3 DNA sequence: TGCAGCGTTATACAGGGAAGTCAGCCCCAGCATTTT. Translation gives CSVIQGSQPQHF. Complete variable domain (other parts from reference TRBV29-1 and TRBJ1-5): SAVISQKPSRDICQRGTSLTIQCQVDSQVTMMFWYRQQPGQSLTLIATANQGSEATYESGFVIDKFPISRPNLTFSTLTVSNMSPEDSSIYLCSVIQGSQPQHFGDGTRLSIL.